One sample yielded the 27 T cell receptor beta chains listed below, sequenced in a study of regulatory T cells in long-lasting Graves disease. This sample's time point: newly diagnosed GD, antithyroid drugs for less than 3 months. PBMCs were the source of the RNA used for TCR sequencing. Assembly of TCR beta libraries relied on iRepertoire HTBI primers together with Arm-PCR of CDR3 regions. TCRdb analysed the multiplex PCR reads with MiXCR anew, one entry per CDR3 protein. The repertoire holds more than 450,000 distinct CDR3 sequences, with around 15% as singletons. This same sample was also part of a study on T cells in Graves' hyperthyroidism and ophthalmopathy.

Sequenced material: peripheral blood mononuclear cells (PBMCs), taken at new diagnosis, from a patient treated with antithyroid drugs. Source of these receptors: a man aged 40-55 years with Graves disease.

This clonotype was found a few times. The CDR3 sequence is CASSQELGGVKSYEQYF. The CDR3 nucleotides are TGCGCCAGCAGCCAAGAGTTGGGAGGGGTGAAGTCCTACGAGCAGTACTTC. The chain recombines TRBV4-1 with TRBJ2-7; 7 nucleotides match TRBD2. There are 17 residues in the CDR3. CDR1 is MGHRA and CDR2 is YSYEKL in the germline V gene. Trimming removed 0 bases from V and 1 base from J; junction bases left unmatched: 9.

This clonotype was observed many times. The chain links TRBV2 to TRBJ2-1; D is perhaps TRBD1 or TRBD2 (5 bases each). CDR3 length: 12 residues. Trimming shortened V by 11 bases and J by 6 bases, and 14 bases separated the two germline ends. Germline CDR1 and CDR2: SNHLY and FYNNEI. This chain's CDR3 is CAALGRANEQFF. In DNA, the CDR3 is TGTGCCGCCTTGGGGCGGGCCAATGAGCAGTTCTTC.

This clonotype was counted between two and nine times. The gene calls are TRBV2 and TRBJ2-2, with 9 bases fitting TRBD2. CDR3 length equals 15 residues. V lost 6 bases, J lost 5 bases, and 7 bases stayed unmatched. Per the germline V gene, CDR1 is SNHLY and CDR2 is FYNNEI. The CDR3 sequence is CASRTGTSSTGELFF. The CDR3 DNA is TGTGCCAGCAGAACCGGGACTAGCTCGACCGGGGAGCTGTTTTTT.

Many counts were recorded for this clonotype. A read error may account for a junction end that differs from germline. The chain employs TRBV20-1 and TRBJ2-7, with 8 bases fitting TRBD2. The CDR3 runs 15 residues. Germline V gene data show CDR1 as DFQATT and CDR2 as SNEGSKA (reference sequence). The CDR3 DNA reads as TGCAGTGCTATAAGCCCGACTAGCGCATCCTACGAGCAGCACTTC. Translating gives CSAISPTSASYEQHF.

This clonotype was counted ten times or more. The chain is built from TRBV7-2 and TRBJ2-7; 7 bases agree with TRBD2. Trimming cost V 3 bases and J 2 bases; bases outside gene matches: 4. The CDR3 is made up of 14 amino acids. Germline CDR1 SGHTA, CDR2 FQGNSA. For the CDR3, the DNA is TGTGCCAGCAGCTTCCCTAGCGGTCCCTACGAGCAGTACTTC. Translating it yields CASSFPSGPYEQYF.

This clonotype was observed many times. As DNA, the CDR3 is TGTGCCAGCACCGGGGGAGGGAGCTCCTACGAGCAGTACTTC. Its protein is CASTGGGSSYEQYF. This rearrangement joins TRBV28 to TRBJ2-7; TRBD2 matches at 7 bases. J was trimmed by 0 bases and V by 7 bases; bases with no gene match: 6. CDR3 length: 14 residues. The germline CDR1 and CDR2 sequences are MDHEN and SYDVKM. Drawing the rest from reference TRBV28 and TRBJ2-7, the complete variable domain is DVKVTQSSRYLVKRTGEKVFLECVQDMDHENMFWYRQDPGLGLRLIYFSYDVKMKEKGDIPEGYSVSREKKERFSLILESASTNQTSMYLCASTGGGSSYEQYFGPGTRLTVT.

This clonotype was picked up a small number of times. The CDR3 DNA follows: TGTGCCAGCAGCGACTACACTGTGAACACTGAAGCTTTCTTT. Its translation: CASSDYTVNTEAFF. The V and J genes are TRBV6-2 or TRBV6-3 and TRBJ1-1; no reliable D call. CDR3 size: 14 residues. Germline CDR1 and CDR2: MNHEY and SVGEGT. Trimming removed 6 bases from V and 0 bases from J, with 11 bases in between.

This clonotype came up a few times. CDR3 in amino acids: CASSVATGVGTEAFF. For the CDR3, the DNA is TGTGCCAGCAGCGTAGCTACAGGGGTGGGCACTGAAGCTTTCTTT. The V gene is TRBV9, the J gene TRBJ1-1, with TRBD1 matching 7 bases. The length of the CDR3 is 15 residues. Trimming removed 0 bases from V and 4 bases from J; junction bases left unmatched: 6. CDR1 is SGDLS and CDR2 is YYNGEE in the germline V gene.

CDR3 in DNA: TGTGCCAGCAGGCGGGACAGCCAAGAGACCCAGTACTTC. Its protein product is CASRRDSQETQYF. This chain connects TRBV12-3 or TRBV12-4 to TRBJ2-5; D possibly corresponds to TRBD1 (7 bases). CDR3 length: 13 residues. The V and J ends lost 6 bases and 1 base respectively, with 9 bases between them.

This clonotype has ten or more counts. This sequence joins TRBV28 and TRBJ1-2; possible D gene TRBD1, 5 bases. The V end was cut by 5 bases, the J end by 2 bases, with 15 bases between. This CDR3 has 15 amino acids. The germline gives CDR1 MDHEN, CDR2 SYDVKM. CDR3 region: CASSPLRGSNYGYTF. The CDR3 DNA follows: TGTGCCAGCAGTCCCCTACGGGGGAGCAACTATGGCTACACCTTC.

The chain employs TRBV4-1 and TRBJ2-5, with a weak D call TRBD2 (6 bases). CDR1 is MGHRA, CDR2 YSYEKL, per germline. CDR3 length: 13 amino acids. Trimming stripped 5 bases from V and 4 bases from J, with 11 bases between. Here the CDR3 DNA reads TGCGCCAGCAGCTCGGGGGTAATAGAGACCCAGTACTTC. It is translated as CASSSGVIETQYF.

This clonotype came up many times. V and J are TRBV18 and TRBJ2-3, with TRBD2 matching 7 bases. Germline lookup yields CDR1 KGHSH and CDR2 LQKENI. With V trimmed by 3 bases and J by 0 bases, 6 bases remained unmatched. This CDR3 contains 16 residues. The CDR3 protein is CASSPLGSGSTDTQYF. For the CDR3, the DNA is TGTGCCAGCTCACCCCTTGGTAGCGGGAGCACAGATACGCAGTATTTT.

V gene TRBV27 combines with J gene TRBJ2-1; 9 nucleotides line up with TRBD2. The CDR3 consists of 17 residues. Germline loops: CDR1 MNHEY, CDR2 SMNVEV (reference sequence). The trim removed 2 bases at V and 8 bases at J, leaving 13 bases unmatched. The CDR3, as DNA: TGTGCCAGCAGTTTAAGGGCGGGAGGGGCAAATGGCGATGAGCAGTTCTTC. Amino acids: CASSLRAGGANGDEQFF.

The V call is TRBV20-1, the J call TRBJ2-1, with D perhaps TRBD2 (6 bases). This CDR3 has 16 amino acids. The V end lost 3 bases, the J end lost 5 bases, and 20 bases lay between the germline ends. CDR1 and CDR2 from the germline V gene are DFQATT and SNEGSKA (reference sequence). The CDR3 is CSASGIGGNGNNEQFF. The CDR3, as DNA: TGCAGTGCTAGTGGGATCGGCGGGAACGGGAACAATGAGCAGTTCTTC.

This clonotype was counted ten times or more. The junction departs from the called germline gene at one end, perhaps through a read error. The gene calls are TRBV5-1 and TRBJ2-3; the match to TRBD2 covers 8 bases. CDR3 length: 14 amino acids. The germline V gene encodes CDR1 SGHRS and CDR2 YFSETQ. The CDR3 DNA is TGTGCCAGCAGCTACGAGCGGGAGACAGATACGCAGTATTTT. It encodes CASSYERETDTQYF.

This clonotype turned up a few times. The chain joins TRBV2 to TRBJ2-3; no firm D call. The CDR3 consists of 12 residues. Germline V lookup: CDR1 SNHLY, CDR2 FYNNEI. The V end was cut by 0 bases, the J end by 6 bases, with 4 bases between. The CDR3 region has the DNA TGTGCCAGCAGTGAAGCTAGGGATACGCAGTATTTT. Protein sequence: CASSEARDTQYF.

As for this clonotype: This may come from a read error, since a much larger clone is one base off. The V gene is TRBV28, the J gene TRBJ2-3; D is undetermined. The V gene's germline CDR1 is MDHEN and CDR2 SYDVKM. The CDR3 runs to 15 residues. V gave up 7 bases and J gave up 1 base, with 15 bases separating them. CDR3 nucleotides: TGTGCCAGCACACCCAGCAGTGAAGGCACAGATACGCAGTATTTT. Protein product: CASTPSSEGTDTQYF.

This clonotype was seen repeatedly, ten times or more. The chain joins TRBV6-2 or TRBV6-3 to TRBJ2-7; 9 nucleotides align to TRBD1. CDR3 length: 18 residues. The V gene's germline CDR1 is MNHEY and CDR2 SVGEGT. V dropped 4 bases and J dropped 3; count of bases not matched to a gene: 16. The CDR3 DNA follows: TGTGCCAGCAGTTCAAAGAATACCGGGACAGGGAGGAACTACGAGCAGTACTTC. Translation gives CASSSKNTGTGRNYEQYF.

This clonotype has ten or more counts. V usage is TRBV12-3 or TRBV12-4 and J usage is TRBJ2-3, with D unclear. V dropped 7 bases and J dropped 5 bases, with 10 bases sitting between them. The CDR3 contains 12 residues. The CDR3 sequence: CASTLNRDTQYF. CDR3 nucleotide sequence: TGTGCCAGCACCCTCAACAGAGATACGCAGTATTTT.

This clonotype occurred many times. V gene TRBV5-1 combines with J gene TRBJ1-5, with D tentatively TRBD1 (5 bases). The CDR3 is 14 amino acids. Germline lookup yields CDR1 SGHRS and CDR2 YFSETQ. V gave up 0 bases and J gave up 7 bases, with 11 bases separating them. The CDR3 DNA reads as TGCGCCAGCAGCTTGGGAGGGGTGGGCCAGCCCCAGCATTTT. Protein: CASSLGGVGQPQHF.

V usage is TRBV18 and J usage is TRBJ2-5; TRBD1 aligns across 10 bases. The length of the CDR3 is 16 residues. V lost 1 base, J lost 4 bases, and 6 bases stayed unmatched. The germline CDR1 and CDR2 sequences are KGHSH and LQKENI. CDR3 sequence (DNA): TGTGCCAGCTCACCACTAGGGACAGGGGTCGGAGAGACCCAGTACTTC. This gives the protein CASSPLGTGVGETQYF.

The CDR3 DNA follows: TGTGCCAGCCGACCGGCTAGGGGGGCGGGGGCCAACGTCCTGACTTTC. Protein product: CASRPARGAGANVLTF. This rearrangement joins TRBV2 to TRBJ2-6, with D perhaps TRBD1 or TRBD2 (6 bases each). The germline gives CDR1 SNHLY, CDR2 FYNNEI. With 8 bases removed from V and 4 bases from J, the gap between germline ends came to 18 bases. The CDR3 is 16 amino acids.

In its sample, this clonotype was seen a few times. The chain links TRBV20-1 to TRBJ2-7, with TRBD2 matching 9 bases. The CDR3 contains 16 residues. J gave up 1 base and V 1 base, and 8 bases lay outside the gene matches. The V gene's germline CDR1 is DFQATT and CDR2 SNEGSKA (reference sequence). CDR3 sequence reads: CSARGLAGVLSYEQYF. CDR3 sequence (DNA): TGCAGTGCTAGAGGGTTAGCGGGAGTGCTATCCTACGAGCAGTACTTC.

This chain connects TRBV7-6 to TRBJ2-1; D not certain. The V gene's germline CDR1 is SGHVS and CDR2 FNYEAQ. Trimming shortened V by 2 bases and J by 0 bases, and 8 bases separated the two germline ends. CDR3 length equals 15 residues. The chain's CDR3 is CASSLIRPSYNEQFF. As DNA, the CDR3 is TGTGCCAGCAGCTTAATCAGGCCCTCCTACAATGAGCAGTTCTTC.

The chain employs TRBV6-2 or TRBV6-3 and TRBJ2-1; TRBD2 agrees at 9 bases. CDR1 is MNHEY, CDR2 SVGEGT, per germline. The junction had 15 bases not matched to a gene; V was cut back by 6 bases and J by 6 bases. The CDR3 contains 17 residues. The CDR3 DNA follows: TGTGCCAGCAGCTCCACCTTTAGCGGGAGAGGGGGCAATGAGCAGTTCTTC. Translating gives CASSSTFSGRGGNEQFF.

Concerning this clonotype itself: This could be a read error, since a much larger clone is one nucleotide away. CDR3 sequence: CASSPTSGRYEQYF. Here the CDR3 DNA reads TGTGCCAGCAGCCCGACTAGCGGGAGATACGAGCAGTACTTC. The chain couples TRBV7-2 to TRBJ2-7; TRBD2 matches at 12 bases. Germline values: CDR1 SGHTA, CDR2 FQGNSA. The J segment lost 4 bases and the V segment lost 5 bases, leaving 3 bases of the junction unmatched. The CDR3 extends over 14 amino acids.

This rearrangement joins TRBV28 to TRBJ2-7, with a possible D match to TRBD1 (6 bases). The CDR3 extends over 14 amino acids. V lost 4 bases, J lost 3 bases, and 13 bases lay in between. Germline lookup yields CDR1 MDHEN and CDR2 SYDVKM. The chain's CDR3 is CASSWDIRSYEQYF. CDR3 sequence (DNA): TGTGCCAGCAGTTGGGACATAAGAAGCTACGAGCAGTACTTC.